This record covers a single T cell receptor beta chain. Its antigen is as yet unknown. Samples from alopecia areata patients were lesional scalp punch biopsies and peripheral blood. This entry belongs to a study of CD8+ T cells in alopecia areata. Study-wide results and caveats: Scalp data also include sequences from resident alphabeta T cells of normal skin.

The CDR3 is made up of 15 amino acids. CDR1 is MNHEY, CDR2 SMNVEV, per germline (reference sequence). V dropped 7 bases and J dropped 6 bases, with 22 bases sitting between them. RNA was extracted and reverse transcribed into cDNA as the sequencing template. Profiled with immunoSEQ multiplex PCR; TCRdb holds only in-frame clones, not every one. The data show about 110,000 clones, 50% to 70% seen once. The sequenced material came from NKG2D-low CD8+ T cells sorted from blood. This sequence was found in a human donor with alopecia areata. The chain couples TRBV27 to TRBJ2-7, with unresolved D. The CDR3: CASKSGWTPAGEQYF. The CDR3 DNA follows: TGTGCCAGCAAATCGGGTTGGACCCCGGCCGGCGAGCAGTACTTC.